The 8 T cell receptor beta chains in this list originate from one sample, sequenced in a study of spatial heterogeneity in lung cancer. Overall study results and limits: Tumor mutation counts were tracked by expanded intratumoral alpha and beta TCR counts.

Which antigens these TCRs recognize remains unknown. Time point: sample taken at primary tumor resection. TCRdb processed the 5' RACE reads anew with MiXCR; each CDR3 protein has one entry. The repertoire includes about 16,000 distinct CDR3 sequences, about 6.5% of them detected once, and less than 20% sits in the top ten. Sequenced here: lung tumor tissue, sampled at surgery. The receptors derive from a female donor with early-stage non-small cell lung cancer.

This clonotype counts as medium-sized (0.01 to 0.1%). The V call is TRBV24-1, the J call TRBJ2-3; TRBD1 matches at 7 bases. V gave up 3 bases and J gave up 2 bases; unmatched junction bases: 13. The germline V gene has CDR1 KGHDR and CDR2 SFDVKD. This CDR3 has 18 residues. CDR3 in DNA: TGTGCCACCAGTGATCCTCCTCCTACAGGGGCTACCACAGATACGCAGTATTTT. As protein: CATSDPPPTGATTDTQYF.

The sample holds many counts of this clonotype. The chain recombines TRBV11-2 with TRBJ1-3; D might be TRBD1 (5 bases). V was shortened by 2 bases and J by 4 bases, with 15 bases between the two germline ends. The CDR3 consists of 16 residues. Germline V gene lookup returns CDR1 SGHAT and CDR2 FQNNGV. In DNA form, the CDR3 reads TGTGCCAGCAGCTTAAGGGGCGCGAGGTCCGGAAACACCATATATTTT. Translated: CASSLRGARSGNTIYF.

By proportion, this clonotype is medium-sized (0.01 to 0.1%). The V gene is TRBV5-1, the J gene TRBJ2-1; the D gene is possibly TRBD1 (7 bases). CDR1 is SGHRS, CDR2 YFSETQ, per germline. The CDR3 runs 14 residues. Deletions cut 0 bases from V and 6 bases from J, with 10 bases between. The DNA of the CDR3 is TGCGCCAGCAGCTTGGGGCAGGGGGGCAATGAGCAGTTCTTC. It specifies CASSLGQGGNEQFF.

At least ten counts were recorded for this clonotype. This sequence joins TRBV2 and TRBJ2-7; the D is unclear. V was shortened by 3 bases and J by 2 bases, with 11 bases between the two germline ends. Germline V lookup: CDR1 SNHLY, CDR2 FYNNEI. The CDR3 consists of 14 residues. CDR3 coding DNA: TGTGCCAGCAGTGATGGACCCCGGGCCTACGAGCAGTACTTC. This sequence encodes CASSDGPRAYEQYF.

The chain uses TRBV29-1 and TRBJ1-1; tentative D call: TRBD1 (6 bases). This CDR3 is built from 12 residues. Per the germline V gene, CDR1 is SQVTM and CDR2 is ANQGSEA. Between the trimmed V and J ends, which lost 4 bases and 6 bases, there was a span of 12 bases. The CDR3 nucleotides read TGCAGCGTTGCTCAGGGGAGGGCTGAAGCTTTCTTT. Protein sequence: CSVAQGRAEAFF. Full variable domain (outside the CDR3, taken from reference TRBV29-1 and TRBJ1-1): SAVISQKPSRDICQRGTSLTIQCQVDSQVTMMFWYRQQPGQSLTLIATANQGSEATYESGFVIDKFPISRPNLTFSTLTVSNMSPEDSSIYLCSVAQGRAEAFFGQGTRLTVV.

There are many counts of this clonotype. The chain is built from TRBV27 and TRBJ2-5, with 8 bases that match TRBD2. In germline, CDR1 is MNHEY, CDR2 SMNVEV (reference sequence). Trimming cost V 3 bases and J 6 bases; bases outside gene matches: 18. CDR3 length: 18 amino acids. The CDR3 spells CASSFSRPRAGGQKTQYF. The CDR3 nucleotides are TGTGCCAGCAGTTTCTCCCGCCCCCGGGCGGGGGGCCAGAAGACCCAGTACTTC.

This clonotype was counted between two and nine times. V usage is TRBV6-6 and J usage is TRBJ1-2, with TRBD1 matching over 10 bases. After removal of 7 bases from V and 7 bases from J, the junction contained 6 bases not matched to a gene. The CDR3 length is 13 residues. The V gene's germline CDR1 is MNHNY and CDR2 SVGAGI (reference sequence). DNA of the CDR3: TGTGCCAGCACACGACAGGGGGCCTCTGGCTACACCTTC. It specifies CASTRQGASGYTF.

This chain links TRBV6-1 with TRBJ1-1; a weak D match, TRBD1 (6 bases). V shed 4 bases and J shed 11 bases, with 23 bases lying between them. The germline gives CDR1 MNHNS, CDR2 SASEGT. The CDR3 totals 15 residues. The CDR3 sequence is CASSVNNRADKYAFF. CDR3 bases: TGTGCCAGCAGTGTCAATAACAGGGCGGATAAGTATGCTTTCTTT.